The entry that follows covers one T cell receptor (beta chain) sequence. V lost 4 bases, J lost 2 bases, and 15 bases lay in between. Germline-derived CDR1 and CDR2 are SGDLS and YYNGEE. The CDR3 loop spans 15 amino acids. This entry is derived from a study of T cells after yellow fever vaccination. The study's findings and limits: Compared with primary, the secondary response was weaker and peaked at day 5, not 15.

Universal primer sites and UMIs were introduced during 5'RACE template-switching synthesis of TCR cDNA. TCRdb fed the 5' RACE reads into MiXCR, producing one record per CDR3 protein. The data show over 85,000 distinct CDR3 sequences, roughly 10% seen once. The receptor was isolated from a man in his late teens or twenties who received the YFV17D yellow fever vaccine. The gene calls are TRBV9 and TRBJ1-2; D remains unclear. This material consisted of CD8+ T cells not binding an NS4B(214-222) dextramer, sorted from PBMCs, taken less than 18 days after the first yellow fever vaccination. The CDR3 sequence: CASSPTRDGNYGYTF. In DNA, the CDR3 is TGTGCCAGCAGCCCCACGAGGGATGGGAACTATGGCTACACCTTC.